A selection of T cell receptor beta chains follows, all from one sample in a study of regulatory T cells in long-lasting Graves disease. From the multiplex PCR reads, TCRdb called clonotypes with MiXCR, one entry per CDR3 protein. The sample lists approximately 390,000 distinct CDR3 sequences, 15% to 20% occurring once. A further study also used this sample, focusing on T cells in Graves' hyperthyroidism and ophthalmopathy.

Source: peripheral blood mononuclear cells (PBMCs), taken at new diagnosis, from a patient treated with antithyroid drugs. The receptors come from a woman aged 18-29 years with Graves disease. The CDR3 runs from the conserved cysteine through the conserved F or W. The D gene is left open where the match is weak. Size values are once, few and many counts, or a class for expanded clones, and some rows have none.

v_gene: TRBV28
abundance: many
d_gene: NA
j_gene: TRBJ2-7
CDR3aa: CASGGQGNYEQYF
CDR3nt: TGTGCCAGCGGAGGACAAGGAAACTACGAGCAGTACTTC

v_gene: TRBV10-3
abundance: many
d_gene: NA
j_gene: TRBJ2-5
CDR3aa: CAISESIKETQYF
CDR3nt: TGTGCCATCAGTGAGTCGATAAAAGAGACCCAGTACTTC

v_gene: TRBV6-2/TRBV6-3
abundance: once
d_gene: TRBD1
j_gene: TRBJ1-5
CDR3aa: CASRREQGSNQPQHF
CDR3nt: TGTGCCAGCAGACGTGAACAGGGGAGTAATCAGCCCCAGCATTTT

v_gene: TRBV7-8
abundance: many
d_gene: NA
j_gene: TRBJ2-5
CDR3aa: CASSPGAAQETQYF
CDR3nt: TGTGCCAGCAGCCCCGGGGCAGCCCAAGAGACCCAGTACTTC

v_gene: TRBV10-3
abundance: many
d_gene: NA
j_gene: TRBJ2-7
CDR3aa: CAISETYEQYF
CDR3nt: TGTGCCATCAGTGAGACCTACGAGCAGTACTTC

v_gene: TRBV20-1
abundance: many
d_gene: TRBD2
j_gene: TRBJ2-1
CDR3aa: CSARSGGSGGARGEQFF
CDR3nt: TGCAGTGCTAGATCGGGGGGTAGCGGGGGGGCTCGGGGAGAGCAGTTCTTC

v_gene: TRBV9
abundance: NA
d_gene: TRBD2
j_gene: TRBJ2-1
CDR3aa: CASSLGGGEPEQFF
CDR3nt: TGTGCCAGCAGCTTGGGGGGGGGGGAGCCTGAGCAGTTCTTC

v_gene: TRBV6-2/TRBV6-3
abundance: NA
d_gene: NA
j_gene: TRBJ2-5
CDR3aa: CASILKPLGRIRTQYF
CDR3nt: TGTGCCAGCATCCTCAAACCCCTGGGACGGATAAGGACCCAGTACTTC

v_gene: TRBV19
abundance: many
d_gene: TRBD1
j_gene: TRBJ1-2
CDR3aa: CASSIGTGGYGYTF
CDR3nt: TGTGCCAGTAGTATCGGGACAGGGGGCTATGGCTACACCTTC

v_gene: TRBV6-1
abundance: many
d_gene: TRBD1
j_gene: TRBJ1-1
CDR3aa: CASRPDRGWTEAFF
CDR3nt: TGTGCCAGCAGACCGGACAGGGGATGGACTGAAGCTTTCTTT

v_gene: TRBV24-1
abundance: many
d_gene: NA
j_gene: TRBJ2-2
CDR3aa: CATSGGVTGELFF
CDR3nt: TGTGCCACCAGTGGAGGCGTCACCGGGGAGCTGTTTTTT

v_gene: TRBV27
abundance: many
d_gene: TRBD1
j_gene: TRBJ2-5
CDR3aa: CASSLHRQGGETQYF
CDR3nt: TGTGCCAGCAGTCTTCATCGACAGGGGGGGGAGACCCAGTACTTC

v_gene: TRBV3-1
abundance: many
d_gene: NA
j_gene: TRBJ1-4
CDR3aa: CASSQGTWGEKLFF
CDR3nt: TGTGCCAGCAGCCAAGGCACGTGGGGTGAAAAACTGTTTTTT

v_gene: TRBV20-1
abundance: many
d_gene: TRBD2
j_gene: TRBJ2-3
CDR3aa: CSASILAGGLYSDTQYF
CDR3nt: TGCAGTGCTAGTATCCTAGCGGGAGGGCTGTATTCAGATACGCAGTATTTT

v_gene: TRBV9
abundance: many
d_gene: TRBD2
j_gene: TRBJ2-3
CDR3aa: CASSVSGALTDTQYF
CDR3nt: TGTGCCAGCAGCGTTAGCGGGGCCCTCACAGATACGCAGTATTTT

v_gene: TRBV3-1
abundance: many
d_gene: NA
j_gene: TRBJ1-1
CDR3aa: CASSQGPRNTEAFF
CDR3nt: TGTGCCAGCAGCCAGGGGCCGAGGAACACTGAAGCTTTCTTT

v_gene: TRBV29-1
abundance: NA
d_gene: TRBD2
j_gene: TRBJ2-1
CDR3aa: CSMTSGGTLYNEQFF
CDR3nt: TGCAGCATGACTAGCGGGGGGACTTTATACAATGAGCAGTTCTTC

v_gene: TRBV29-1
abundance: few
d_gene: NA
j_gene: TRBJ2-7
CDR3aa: CSGGGTGAPYEQYF
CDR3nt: TGCAGCGGTGGCGGGACGGGGGCGCCCTACGAGCAGTACTTC

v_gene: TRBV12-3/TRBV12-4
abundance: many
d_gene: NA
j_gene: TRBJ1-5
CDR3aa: CASSLTTMGQPQHF
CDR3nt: TGTGCCAGCAGTTTAACCACAATGGGCCAGCCCCAGCATTTT

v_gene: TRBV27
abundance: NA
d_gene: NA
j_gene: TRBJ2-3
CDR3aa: CATGPVWDTQYF
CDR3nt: TGTGCCACCGGGCCTGTCTGGGATACGCAGTATTTT

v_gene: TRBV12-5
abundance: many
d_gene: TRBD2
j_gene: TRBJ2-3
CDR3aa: CASGFSRGGGSTDTQYF
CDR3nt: TGTGCTAGTGGTTTCTCGCGGGGCGGGGGGAGCACAGATACGCAGTATTTT

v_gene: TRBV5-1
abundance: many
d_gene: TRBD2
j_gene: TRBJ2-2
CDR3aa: CASSSLAGAGTGELFF
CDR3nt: TGCGCCAGCAGCTCCCTAGCGGGAGCGGGCACCGGGGAGCTGTTTTTT

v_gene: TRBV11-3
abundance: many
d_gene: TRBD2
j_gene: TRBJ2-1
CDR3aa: CASSVGTSVNNEQFF
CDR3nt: TGTGCCAGCAGCGTCGGGACTAGCGTAAACAATGAGCAGTTCTTC

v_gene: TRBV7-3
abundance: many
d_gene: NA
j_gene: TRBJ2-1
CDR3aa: CASSLTSSSGNEQFF
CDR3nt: TGTGCCAGCAGCTTAACGTCTAGCTCCGGCAATGAGCAGTTCTTC

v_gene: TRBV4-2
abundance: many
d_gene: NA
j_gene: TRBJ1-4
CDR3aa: CASSQAMGGGEKLFF
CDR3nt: TGTGCCAGCAGCCAAGCCATGGGGGGCGGTGAAAAACTGTTTTTT

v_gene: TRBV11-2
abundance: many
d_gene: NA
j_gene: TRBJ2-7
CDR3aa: CASSFGSYEQYF
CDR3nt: TGTGCCAGCAGCTTTGGCAGCTACGAGCAGTACTTC

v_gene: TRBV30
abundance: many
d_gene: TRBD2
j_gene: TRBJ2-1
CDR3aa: CALTSGPYNEQFF
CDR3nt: TGTGCCTTGACTAGCGGGCCGTACAATGAGCAGTTCTTC

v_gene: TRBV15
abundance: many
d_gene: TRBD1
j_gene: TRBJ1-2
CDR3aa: CATSMRQGEGYTF
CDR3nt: TGTGCCACCAGTATGCGACAGGGAGAAGGCTACACCTTC

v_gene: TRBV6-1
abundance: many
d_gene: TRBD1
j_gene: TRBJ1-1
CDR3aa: CASRKTGMGTEAFF
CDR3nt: TGTGCCAGCAGGAAGACAGGGATGGGGACTGAAGCTTTCTTT

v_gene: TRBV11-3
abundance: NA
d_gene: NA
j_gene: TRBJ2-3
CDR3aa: CASSFGGGPITDTQYF
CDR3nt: TGTGCCAGCAGCTTTGGCGGAGGACCGATCACAGATACGCAGTATTTT

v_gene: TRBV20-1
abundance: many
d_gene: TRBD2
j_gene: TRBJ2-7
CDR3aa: CSARDALADLYEQYF
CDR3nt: TGCAGTGCTAGAGATGCGCTAGCGGACCTATACGAGCAGTACTTC

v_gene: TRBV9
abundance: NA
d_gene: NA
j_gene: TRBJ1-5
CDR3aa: CASSVGVGNDQPQHF
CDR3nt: TGTGCCAGCAGCGTAGGGGTGGGAAACGATCAGCCCCAGCATTTT

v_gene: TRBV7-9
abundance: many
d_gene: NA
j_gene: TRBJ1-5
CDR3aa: CASSLSQGVANQPQHF
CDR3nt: TGTGCCAGCAGCTTAAGTCAGGGCGTCGCTAATCAGCCCCAGCATTTT

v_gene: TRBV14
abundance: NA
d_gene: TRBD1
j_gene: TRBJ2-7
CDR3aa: CASSGTGDPLSYEQYF
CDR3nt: TGTGCCAGCAGTGGGACAGGGGACCCCTTGTCCTACGAGCAGTACTTC

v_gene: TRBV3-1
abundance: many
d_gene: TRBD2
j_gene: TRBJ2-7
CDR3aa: CASSHPGAGRNEQYF
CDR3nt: TGTGCCAGCAGCCACCCTGGAGCGGGGCGAAACGAGCAGTACTTC

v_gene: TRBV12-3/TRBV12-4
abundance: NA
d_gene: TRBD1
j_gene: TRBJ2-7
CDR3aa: CASIVPGQGVRGSGNSYEQYF
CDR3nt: TGTGCCAGCATCGTACCGGGACAGGGGGTTCGTGGTAGCGGGAACTCCTACGAGCAGTACTTC

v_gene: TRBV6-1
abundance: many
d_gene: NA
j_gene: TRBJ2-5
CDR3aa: CASSEGHARETQYF
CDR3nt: TGTGCCAGCAGTGAGGGGCACGCCAGGGAGACCCAGTACTTC

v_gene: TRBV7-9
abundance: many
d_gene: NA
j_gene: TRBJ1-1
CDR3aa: CASNPPMNTEAFF
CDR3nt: TGTGCCAGCAACCCACCGATGAACACTGAAGCTTTCTTT

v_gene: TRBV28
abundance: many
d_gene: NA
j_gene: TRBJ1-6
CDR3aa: CASSLPAGTRLHF
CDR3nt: TGTGCCAGCAGTTTACCCGCCGGGACCCGACTCCACTTT

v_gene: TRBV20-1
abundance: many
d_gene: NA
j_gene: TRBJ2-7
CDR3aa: CSAMPVLGEQYF
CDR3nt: TGCAGTGCTATGCCAGTCTTAGGAGAGCAGTACTTC

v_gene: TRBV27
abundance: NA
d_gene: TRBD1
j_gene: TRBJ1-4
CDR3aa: CASSLSKFGTATTNEKLFF
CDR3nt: TGTGCCAGCAGTTTATCTAAATTCGGGACAGCAACAACTAATGAAAAACTGTTTTTT

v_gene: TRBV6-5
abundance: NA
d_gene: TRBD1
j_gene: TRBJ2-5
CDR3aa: CASSYRALPRDRPGETQYF
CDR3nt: TGTGCCAGCAGTTACAGAGCCCTTCCTCGGGACAGGCCGGGAGAGACCCAGTACTTC

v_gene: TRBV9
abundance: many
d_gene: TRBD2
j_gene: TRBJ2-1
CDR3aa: CASSVGRLAGGIYEQFF
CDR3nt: TGTGCCAGCAGCGTAGGGCGCCTAGCGGGAGGAATATATGAGCAGTTCTTC

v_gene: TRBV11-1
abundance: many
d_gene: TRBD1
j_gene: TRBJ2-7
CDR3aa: CASSSASIVGDRGREQYF
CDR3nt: TGTGCCAGCAGCTCCGCGTCTATAGTTGGGGACAGGGGGCGCGAGCAGTACTTC

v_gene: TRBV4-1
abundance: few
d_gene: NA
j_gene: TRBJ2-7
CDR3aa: CASSQGPTDYEQYF
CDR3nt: TGCGCCAGCAGCCAAGGCCCGACAGATTACGAGCAGTACTTC

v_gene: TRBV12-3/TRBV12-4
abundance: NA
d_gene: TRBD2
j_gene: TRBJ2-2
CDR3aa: CASSFSSGRTGELFF
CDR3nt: TGTGCCAGCAGTTTTTCCAGCGGGAGAACCGGGGAGCTGTTTTTT